This T cell receptor beta chain originates from a study of immune reconstitution after stem cell transplant in scleroderma (dated by TCRdb to 2016 to 2017). Library preparation was by RT-PCR. The instrument given in TCRdb is Illumina MiSeq. TCRdb cleaned the public reads at Q25 with fastp, built clones with MiXCR and kept in-frame beta chains. Entries that share a CDR3 protein sequence are merged under the most common genes and DNA. Within this sample are approximately 1,600 distinct CDR3 sequences, with 7.4% of them counted one time only. The ten largest clones take up 22% of the sample. Note on this clonotype: Its specific antigen is unknown. Per-nucleotide qualities are absent, and no much larger clonotype sits a single base away.

Relative to germline, V is 5 bases shorter and J is 5 bases shorter, with 12 bases between their ends. The CDR3 holds 14 amino acids from the cysteine to the phenylalanine. Just CDR3 DNA is preserved here, 42 bases in frame from base 1. As encoded in the germline V gene, CDR1 is SGHTA while CDR2 is FQGNSA. The chain employs TRBV7-2 and TRBJ1-4; possibly the D gene is TRBD1, per 5 matching bases. Sampling took place before or after autologous hematopoietic stem cell transplantation (not recorded which). This TCR came from a male donor with systemic sclerosis. The CDR3 region has the sequence CASSTGTGNEKLFF. The nucleotide sequence is TGTGCCAGCAGCACTGGGACGGGGAATGAAAAACTGTTTTTT.